This TCR beta chain is from a study of T cell responses to AZD1222 COVID-19 vaccine. Overall study findings and caveats: Spike-specific TCR breadth rose after two AZD1222 doses, and depth rose as well. With dominance at 160-218 and 743-854, vaccine-associated CD4 TCRs spanned spike. The sample set comprised mostly white British donors with more females, and clonal diversity was possibly underestimated.

Sequencing used immunoSEQ multiplex PCR; TCRdb keeps in-frame clones, though not all of them. This table holds about 130,000 clones, over 85% found once. V dropped 3 bases and J dropped 2; count of bases not matched to a gene: 4. Germline CDR1 and CDR2: SGHDN and FVKESK. The CDR3 runs to 16 residues. On this clone itself: The antigen is not known. The same CDR3 can be traced to other DNA sequences in this sample.

Sequenced here: peripheral blood, sampled on day 0 of AZD1222 vaccination. The sequence was collected from an adult in good health. The chain links TRBV14 to TRBJ2-2, with 9 nucleotides matching TRBD1. The CDR3 nucleotides are TGTGCCAGCAGCCACTACAGGGGGCGCAACACCGGGGAGCTGTTTTTT. Its protein is CASSHYRGRNTGELFF. Full variable domain (outside the CDR3, taken from reference TRBV14 and TRBJ2-2): EAGVTQFPSHSVIEKGQTVTLRCDPISGHDNLYWYRRVMGKEIKFLLHFVKESKQDESGMPNNRFLAERTGGTYSTLKVQPAELEDSGVYFCASSHYRGRNTGELFFGEGSRLTVL.